Detailed here is one TCR beta chain. This sample stems from a study of blood T cell repertoires in COVID-19. Whole-study context: From the United States, Italy and Spain came samples of acute and convalescent COVID-19.

Original data processing: The authors estimated nucleated cell counts from reference gene primer amplification. Profiled with immunoSEQ multiplex PCR; TCRdb holds only in-frame clones, not every one. Clonal size and the V and J genes are those of that table, whereas D and trimming came from the DNA. The sample yields roughly 230,000 clones, 80% to 90% seen once. Germline V gene sequence: CDR1 SEHNR, CDR2 FQNEAQ (reference sequence). CDR3 length: 14 residues. Trimming took off 1 base at V and 8 bases at J, with 14 bases between the two ends. The TCR originated in a woman between 35 and 50 years old who had recovered from COVID-19. The chain carries TRBV7-9 and TRBJ1-2; weak D call: TRBD1 (5 bases). Sequencing was performed on peripheral blood. The CDR3 region has the DNA TGTGCCAGCAGCTTAGGACAGCAGGCGGAGGGCTACACCTTC. Translated: CASSLGQQAEGYTF.